This TCR beta chain was sequenced during a study of blood T cell repertoires in COVID-19. Across the study: Sites across the United States, Italy and Spain contributed samples from acute and convalescent COVID-19. PBMCs, B-cell-depleted T cells, or T cells were the source of the cDNA or gDNA that made up the material.

The V end was cut by 1 base, the J end by 5 bases, with 10 bases between. The CDR3 contains 15 residues. Germline V gene data show CDR1 as SGHRS and CDR2 as YFSETQ. As handled by the study authors: Reference gene primer amplification gave estimated nucleated cell counts. Assay: immunoSEQ multiplex PCR; the TCRdb copy retains only in-frame clones and omits some. V and J calls plus clone size are reproduced from that table; the DNA served to infer D and trimming. The table records about 190,000 clones, 88% of them present only once. The chain joins TRBV5-1 to TRBJ1-6; the D gene is possibly TRBD1 (6 bases). The clonotype originates from a man aged 25 to 45 with acute or convalescent COVID-19. Sequencing used peripheral blood. In DNA, the CDR3 is TGCGCCAGCAGCTTGCTTGGACAGAATAATTCACCCCTCCACTTT. This gives the protein CASSLLGQNNSPLHF.